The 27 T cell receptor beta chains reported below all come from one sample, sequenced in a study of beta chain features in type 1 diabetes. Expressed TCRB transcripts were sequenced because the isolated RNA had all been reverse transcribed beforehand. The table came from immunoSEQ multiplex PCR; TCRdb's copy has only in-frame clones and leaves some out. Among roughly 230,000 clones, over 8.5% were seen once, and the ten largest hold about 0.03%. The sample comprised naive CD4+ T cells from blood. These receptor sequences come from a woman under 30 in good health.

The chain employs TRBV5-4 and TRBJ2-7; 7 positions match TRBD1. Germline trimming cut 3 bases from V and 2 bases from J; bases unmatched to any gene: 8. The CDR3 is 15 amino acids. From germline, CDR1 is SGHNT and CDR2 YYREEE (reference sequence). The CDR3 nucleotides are TGTGCCAGCAGCTCACCGGGACAGAGCGCCTACGAGCAGTACTTC. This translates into CASSSPGQSAYEQYF.

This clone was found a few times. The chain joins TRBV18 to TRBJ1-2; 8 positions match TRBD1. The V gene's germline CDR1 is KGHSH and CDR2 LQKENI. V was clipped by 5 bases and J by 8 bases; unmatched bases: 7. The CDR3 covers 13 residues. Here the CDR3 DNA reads TGTGCCAGCTCATCCACAGGGGGTTACGGCTACACCTTC. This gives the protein CASSSTGGYGYTF.

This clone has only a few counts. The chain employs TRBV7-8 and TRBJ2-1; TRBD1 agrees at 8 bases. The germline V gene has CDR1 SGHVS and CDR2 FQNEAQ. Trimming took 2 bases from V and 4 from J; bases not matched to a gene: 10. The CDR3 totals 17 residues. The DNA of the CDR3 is TGTGCCAGCAGCTTATTAGCCCGGGACAGGCGATACAATGAGCAGTTCTTC. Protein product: CASSLLARDRRYNEQFF.

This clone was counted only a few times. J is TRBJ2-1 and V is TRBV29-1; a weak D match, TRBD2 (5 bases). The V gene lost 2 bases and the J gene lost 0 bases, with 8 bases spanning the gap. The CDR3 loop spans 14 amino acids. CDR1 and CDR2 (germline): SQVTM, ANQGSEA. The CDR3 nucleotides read TGCAGCGTTGAACAGCGGAGCTCCTACAATGAGCAGTTCTTC. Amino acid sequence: CSVEQRSSYNEQFF.

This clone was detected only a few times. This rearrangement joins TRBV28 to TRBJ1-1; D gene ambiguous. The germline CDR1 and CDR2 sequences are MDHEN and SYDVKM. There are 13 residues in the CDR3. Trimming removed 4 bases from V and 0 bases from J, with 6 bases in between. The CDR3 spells CASSSYMNTEAFF. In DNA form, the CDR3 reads TGTGCCAGCAGTTCATACATGAACACTGAAGCTTTCTTT.

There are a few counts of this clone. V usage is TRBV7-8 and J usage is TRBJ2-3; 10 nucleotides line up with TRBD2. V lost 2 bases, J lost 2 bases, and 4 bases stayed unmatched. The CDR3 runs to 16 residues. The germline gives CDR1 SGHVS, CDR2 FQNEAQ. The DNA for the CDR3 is TGTGCCAGCAGCTTAAGCGGGAGGGCCATCACAGATACGCAGTATTTT. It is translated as CASSLSGRAITDTQYF.

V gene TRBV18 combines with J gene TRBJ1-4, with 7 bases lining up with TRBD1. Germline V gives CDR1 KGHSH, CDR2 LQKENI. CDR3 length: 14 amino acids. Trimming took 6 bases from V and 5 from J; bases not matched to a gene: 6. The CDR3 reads CASSPGQVNEKLFF. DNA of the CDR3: TGTGCCAGCTCCCCTGGACAGGTGAATGAAAAACTGTTTTTT. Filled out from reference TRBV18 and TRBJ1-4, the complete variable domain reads NAGVMQNPRHLVRRRGQEARLRCSPMKGHSHVYWYRQLPEEGLKFMVYLQKENIIDESGMPKERFSAEFPKEGPSILRIQQVVRGDSAAYFCASSPGQVNEKLFFGSGTQLSVL.

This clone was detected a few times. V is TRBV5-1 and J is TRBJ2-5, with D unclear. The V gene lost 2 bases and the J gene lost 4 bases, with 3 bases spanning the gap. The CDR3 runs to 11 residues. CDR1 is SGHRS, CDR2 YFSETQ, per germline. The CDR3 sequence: CASSFGETQYF. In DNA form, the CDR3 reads TGCGCCAGCAGCTTCGGAGAGACCCAGTACTTC.

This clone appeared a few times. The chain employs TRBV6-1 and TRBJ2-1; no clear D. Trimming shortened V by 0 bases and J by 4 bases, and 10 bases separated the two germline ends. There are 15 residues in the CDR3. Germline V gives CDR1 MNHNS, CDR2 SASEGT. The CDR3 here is CASSEALRLYNEQFF. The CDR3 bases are TGTGCCAGCAGTGAAGCGCTTCGACTGTACAATGAGCAGTTCTTC.

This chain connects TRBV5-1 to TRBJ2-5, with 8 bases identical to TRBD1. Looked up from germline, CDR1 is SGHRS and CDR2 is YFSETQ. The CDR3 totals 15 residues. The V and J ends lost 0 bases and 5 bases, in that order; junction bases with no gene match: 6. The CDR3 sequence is CASSLDGQGRETQYF. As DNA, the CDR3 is TGCGCCAGCAGCTTGGACGGACAGGGAAGGGAGACCCAGTACTTC.

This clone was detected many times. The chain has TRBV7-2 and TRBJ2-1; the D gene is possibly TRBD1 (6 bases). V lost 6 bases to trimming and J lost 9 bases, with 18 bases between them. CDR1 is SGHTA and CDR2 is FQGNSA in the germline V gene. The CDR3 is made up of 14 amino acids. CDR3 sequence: CASRSPGQVSEQFF. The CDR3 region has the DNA TGTGCCAGCAGATCCCCGGGACAAGTGTCTGAGCAGTTCTTC.

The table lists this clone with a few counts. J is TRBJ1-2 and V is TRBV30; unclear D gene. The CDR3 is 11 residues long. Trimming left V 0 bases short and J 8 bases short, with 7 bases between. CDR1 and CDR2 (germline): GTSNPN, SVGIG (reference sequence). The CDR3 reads CAWSVIGGYTF. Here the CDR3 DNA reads TGTGCCTGGAGTGTAATCGGGGGCTACACCTTC. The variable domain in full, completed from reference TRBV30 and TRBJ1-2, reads SQTIHQWPATLVQPVGSPLSLECTVEGTSNPNLYWYRQAAGRGLQLLFYSVGIGQISSEVPQNLSASRPQDRQFILSSKKLLLSDSGFYLCAWSVIGGYTFGSGTRLTVV.

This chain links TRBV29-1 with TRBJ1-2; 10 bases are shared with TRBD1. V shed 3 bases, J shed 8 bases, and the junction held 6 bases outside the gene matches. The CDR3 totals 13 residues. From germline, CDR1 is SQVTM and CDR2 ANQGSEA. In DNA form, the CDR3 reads TGCAGCGTTGAGGGACAGGGGAGAACCGGCTACACCTTC. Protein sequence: CSVEGQGRTGYTF.

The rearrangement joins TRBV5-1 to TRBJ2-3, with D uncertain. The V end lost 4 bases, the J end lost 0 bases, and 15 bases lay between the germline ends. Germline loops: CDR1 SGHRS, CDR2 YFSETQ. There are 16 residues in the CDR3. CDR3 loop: CASSPDMLTSTDTQYF. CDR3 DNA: TGCGCCAGCAGCCCTGACATGCTGACCAGCACAGATACGCAGTATTTT.

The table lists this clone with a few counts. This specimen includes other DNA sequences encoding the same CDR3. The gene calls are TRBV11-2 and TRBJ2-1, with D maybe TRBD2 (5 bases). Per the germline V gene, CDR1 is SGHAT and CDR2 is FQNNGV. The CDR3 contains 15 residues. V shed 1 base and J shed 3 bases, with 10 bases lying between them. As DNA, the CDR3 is TGTGCCAGCAGCTTAGTCAGAGGGAGCTACAATGAGCAGTTCTTC. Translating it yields CASSLVRGSYNEQFF.

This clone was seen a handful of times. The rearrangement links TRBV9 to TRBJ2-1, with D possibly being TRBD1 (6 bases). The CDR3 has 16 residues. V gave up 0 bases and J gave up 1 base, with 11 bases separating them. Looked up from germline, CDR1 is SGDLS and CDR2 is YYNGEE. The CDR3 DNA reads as TGTGCCAGCAGCGTAGGGGCTGACAGGTCCTACAATGAGCAGTTCTTC. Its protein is CASSVGADRSYNEQFF.

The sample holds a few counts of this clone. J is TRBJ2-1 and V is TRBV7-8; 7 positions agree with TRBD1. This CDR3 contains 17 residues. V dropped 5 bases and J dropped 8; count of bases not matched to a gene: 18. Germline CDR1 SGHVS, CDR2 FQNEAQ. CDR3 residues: CASSPIRTGPRNDEQFF. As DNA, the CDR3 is TGTGCCAGCAGCCCGATCAGGACAGGACCCCGAAACGATGAGCAGTTCTTC.

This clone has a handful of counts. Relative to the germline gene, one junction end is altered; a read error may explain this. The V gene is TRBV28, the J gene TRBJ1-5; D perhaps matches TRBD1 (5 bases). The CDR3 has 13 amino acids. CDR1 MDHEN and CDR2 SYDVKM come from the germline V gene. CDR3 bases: TGCTCAGGCGGCAGGGCCGTCAATCAGCCCCAGCATTTT. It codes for CSGGRAVNQPQHF.

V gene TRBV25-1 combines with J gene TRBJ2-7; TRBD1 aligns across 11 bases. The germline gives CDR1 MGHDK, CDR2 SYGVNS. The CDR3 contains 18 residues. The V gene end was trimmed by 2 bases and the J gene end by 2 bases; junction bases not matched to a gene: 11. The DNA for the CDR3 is TGTGCCAGCAGTGAAGCGTTAGGACAGGGGGCGGGGGCCTACGAGCAGTACTTC. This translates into CASSEALGQGAGAYEQYF.

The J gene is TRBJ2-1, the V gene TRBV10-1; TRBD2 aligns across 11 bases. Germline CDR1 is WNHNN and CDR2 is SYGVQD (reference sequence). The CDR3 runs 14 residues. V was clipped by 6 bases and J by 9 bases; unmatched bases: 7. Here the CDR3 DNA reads TGCGCCAGCAGCTTGGTAGCGGGAGGGGCTGAGCAGTTCTTC. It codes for CASSLVAGGAEQFF.

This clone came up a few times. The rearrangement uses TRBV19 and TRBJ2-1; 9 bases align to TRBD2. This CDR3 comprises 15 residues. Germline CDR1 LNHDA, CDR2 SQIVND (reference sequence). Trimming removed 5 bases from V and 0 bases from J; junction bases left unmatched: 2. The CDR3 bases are TGTGCCAGTAGTGGACTAGCGAACTCCTACAATGAGCAGTTCTTC. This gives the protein CASSGLANSYNEQFF.

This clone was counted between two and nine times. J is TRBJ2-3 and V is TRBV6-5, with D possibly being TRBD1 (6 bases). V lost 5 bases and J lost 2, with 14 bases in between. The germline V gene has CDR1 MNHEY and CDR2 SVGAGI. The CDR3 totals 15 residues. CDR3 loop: CASSTQGSLTDTQYF. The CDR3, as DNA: TGTGCCAGCAGTACCCAGGGGAGCCTCACAGATACGCAGTATTTT.

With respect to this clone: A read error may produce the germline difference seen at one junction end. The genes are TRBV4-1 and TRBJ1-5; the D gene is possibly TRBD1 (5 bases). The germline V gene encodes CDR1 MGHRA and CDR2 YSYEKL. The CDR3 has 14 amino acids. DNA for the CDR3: TGCGCCAGCCGCCAGACCGACAGCCATCAGCCCCAGCATTTT. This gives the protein CASRQTDSHQPQHF.

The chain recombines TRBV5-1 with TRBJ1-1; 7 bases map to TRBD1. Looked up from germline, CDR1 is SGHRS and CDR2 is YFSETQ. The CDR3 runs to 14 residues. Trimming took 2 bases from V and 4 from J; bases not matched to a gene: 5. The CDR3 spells CASSLGGNPTEAFF. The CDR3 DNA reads TGCGCCAGCAGCTTAGGGGGCAACCCCACTGAAGCTTTCTTT.

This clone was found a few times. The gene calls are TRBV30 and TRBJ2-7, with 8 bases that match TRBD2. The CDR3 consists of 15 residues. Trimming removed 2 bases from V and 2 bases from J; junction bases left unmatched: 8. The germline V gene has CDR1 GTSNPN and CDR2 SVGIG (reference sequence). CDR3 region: CAWSSTPLAAYEQYF. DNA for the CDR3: TGTGCCTGGAGTAGTACACCACTAGCGGCCTACGAGCAGTACTTC.

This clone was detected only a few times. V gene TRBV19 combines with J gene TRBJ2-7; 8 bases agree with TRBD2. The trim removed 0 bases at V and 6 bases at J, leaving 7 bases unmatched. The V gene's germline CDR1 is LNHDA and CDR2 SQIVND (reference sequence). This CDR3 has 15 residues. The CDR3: CASSIDGRADREQYF. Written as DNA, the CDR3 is TGTGCCAGTAGTATAGACGGGAGGGCCGATCGCGAGCAGTACTTC. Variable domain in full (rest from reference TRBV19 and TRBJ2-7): DGGITQSPKYLFRKEGQNVTLSCEQNLNHDAMYWYRQDPGQGLRLIYYSQIVNDFQKGDIAEGYSVSREKKESFPLTVTSAQKNPTAFYLCASSIDGRADREQYFGPGTRLTVT.

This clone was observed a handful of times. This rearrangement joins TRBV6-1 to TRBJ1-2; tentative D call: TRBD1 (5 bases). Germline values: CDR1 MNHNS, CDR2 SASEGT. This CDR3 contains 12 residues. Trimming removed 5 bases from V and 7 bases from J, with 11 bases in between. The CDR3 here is CASSPGVRGYTF. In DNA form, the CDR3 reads TGTGCCAGCAGTCCGGGGGTTCGTGGCTACACCTTC.